These 8 T cell receptor beta chains came from one sample sequenced in a study of radiotherapy plus CTLA-4 blockade in lung cancer. Produced via immunoSEQ multiplex PCR; TCRdb's table is partial and in-frame only. The table lists about 51,000 clones, 70% to 80% of them singletons. Sample: peripheral blood, taken from a patient treated with radiotherapy plus ipilimumab. These receptors originate from a human donor with non-small cell lung cancer who had a complete response to radiotherapy plus ipilimumab.

V is TRBV29-1 and J is TRBJ1-2, with unresolved D. V dropped 7 bases and J dropped 3 bases, with 12 bases sitting between them. The CDR3 is 12 amino acids. CDR1 is SQVTM, CDR2 ANQGSEA, per germline. The CDR3 coding sequence is TGCAGCGGCGGGCTTGGCGACTATGGCTACACCTTC. Residues: CSGGLGDYGYTF.

CDR3 in amino acids: CASSPGLAGGSSYNEQFF. CDR3 nucleotide sequence: TGCGCCAGCAGCCCGGGACTAGCGGGGGGTAGCTCCTACAATGAGCAGTTCTTC. V and J are TRBV4-1 and TRBJ2-1, with 15 bases identical to TRBD2. The CDR3 extends over 18 amino acids. After removal of 4 bases from V and 0 bases from J, the junction contained 4 bases not matched to a gene. Germline CDR1 MGHRA, CDR2 YSYEKL.

The chain is built from TRBV29-1 and TRBJ2-2, with 10 bases aligning to TRBD1. The ends lost 6 bases at V and 5 bases at J; junction bases unmatched: 6. Germline V lookup: CDR1 SQVTM, CDR2 ANQGSEA. The CDR3 is 14 amino acids. CDR3 sequence reads: CSVGQGGGTGELFF. For the CDR3, the DNA is TGCAGCGTCGGACAGGGGGGAGGAACCGGGGAGCTGTTTTTT.

The chain has TRBV6-5 and TRBJ2-7, with D unclear. CDR3 length: 14 residues. CDR1 MNHEY and CDR2 SVGAGI come from the germline V gene. V gave up 0 bases and J gave up 1 base, with 7 bases separating them. CDR3 amino acids: CASSYSGQSYEQYF. Written as DNA, the CDR3 is TGTGCCAGCAGTTACTCTGGGCAGTCCTACGAGCAGTACTTC.

This clone was observed a few times. This sequence joins TRBV5-4 and TRBJ2-2; weak D call: TRBD2 (5 bases). The germline V gene has CDR1 SGHNT and CDR2 YYREEE (reference sequence). The CDR3 is made up of 16 amino acids. With 0 bases removed from V and 5 bases from J, the gap between germline ends came to 14 bases. In nucleotides, the CDR3 is TGTGCCAGCAGCTTGGGGCGGGCCTGGTCTACCGGGGAGCTGTTTTTT. Translated, it gives CASSLGRAWSTGELFF.

The genes are TRBV30 and TRBJ1-6, with no clear D. The CDR3 contains 14 residues. Trimming shortened V by 2 bases and J by 2 bases, and 7 bases separated the two germline ends. The V gene's germline CDR1 is GTSNPN and CDR2 SVGIG (reference sequence). CDR3: CAWSPGTYNSPLHF. The CDR3 coding sequence is TGTGCCTGGAGTCCGGGAACCTATAATTCACCCCTCCACTTT.

This clone was seen more than once but under ten times. The V call is TRBV14, the J call TRBJ1-1; a possible D gene is TRBD1 (5 bases). V lost 6 bases, J lost 1 base, and 9 bases lay in between. Germline V gene sequence: CDR1 SGHDN, CDR2 FVKESK. The CDR3 loop spans 13 amino acids. The CDR3 here is CASRAQGNTEAFF. Here the CDR3 DNA reads TGTGCCAGCAGGGCGCAGGGGAACACTGAAGCTTTCTTT.

The V and J genes are TRBV5-1 and TRBJ1-1; 7 bases agree with TRBD1. V lost 0 bases to trimming and J lost 6 bases; unmatched junction nucleotides: 5. CDR1 is SGHRS, CDR2 YFSETQ, per germline. The CDR3 consists of 14 residues. The DNA of the CDR3 is TGCGCCAGCAGCTTGGAACGCCAGGGGGCTGAAGCTTTCTTT. Protein product: CASSLERQGAEAFF. The whole variable domain, remainder taken from reference TRBV5-1 and TRBJ1-1, is KAGVTQTPRYLIKTRGQQVTLSCSPISGHRSVSWYQQTPGQGLQFLFEYFSETQRNKGNFPGRFSGRQFSNSRSEMNVSTLELGDSALYLCASSLERQGAEAFFGQGTRLTVV.